This TCR beta chain was sequenced during a study of OX40 agonist ivuxolimab in advanced cancers. V lost 8 bases, J lost 0 bases, and 4 bases stayed unmatched. CDR3 length: 14 amino acids. Germline V CDR1 and CDR2: ENHRY, SYGVKD. TCRdb keeps only in-frame clones here, not all; method: immunoSEQ multiplex PCR. The sample contains 55,000 to 80,000 clones, around nine tenths of which appear only once. The clonotype originates from an adult with an advanced solid tumor such as melanoma, head and neck, liver or kidney cancer. This chain links TRBV10-3 with TRBJ1-3; TRBD1 agrees at 7 bases. Sequenced material: CD4+ or CD8+ T cells sorted from blood, taken in a trial of the OX40 agonist ivuxolimab. The CDR3 loop reads CAIRDSSSGNTIYF. In DNA form, the CDR3 reads TGTGCCATCCGGGACAGTAGCTCTGGAAACACCATATATTTT.